Detailed here is one T cell receptor beta chain. Its antigen remains unidentified. These data belong to a study of cytomegalovirus exposure and HLA in healthy donors. 60 Vbeta and 13 Jbeta primers were used in PCR. The protocol was immunoSEQ multiplex PCR, while the TCRdb copy is restricted to in-frame clones and leaves out a portion. The sample has over 65,000 clones; around 80% are singletons. Study-level points and caveats: Productive status was seen about 90% or about 30% of the time for most TCR beta V segments in an earlier analysis. Cytomegalovirus association was listed for approximately 160 TCR beta chains.

This CDR3 is 14 amino acids long. CDR1 and CDR2 (germline): MNHEY, SMNVEV (reference sequence). V lost 6 bases, J lost 4 bases, and 16 bases lay in between. This sequence joins TRBV27 and TRBJ2-7; tentative D call: TRBD2 (6 bases). This sequence originates from a human donor in good health. What was sequenced was PBMCs. CDR3 bases: TGTGCCAGCAGGGTGGGACGACGGGGGTACGAGCAGTACTTC. It specifies CASRVGRRGYEQYF.